The present entry profiles one T cell receptor (beta chain) with its context. Its specificity is unknown. Investigators isolated RNA and reverse transcribed it into cDNA to act as the sequencing template. Method: immunoSEQ multiplex PCR; TCRdb's copy keeps in-frame clones and lacks some. Seen here are 100,000 or so clones, roughly 60% observed once, and the top ten hold about a sixth. The sample is drawn from a study of CD8+ T cells in alopecia areata. Study findings and constraints: Among patients, TCR sharing was less clear than in mice, a difference possibly due in part to HLA diversity in the patient population.

This CDR3 is 17 amino acids long. V shed 4 bases, J shed 1 base, and the junction held 10 bases outside the gene matches. From germline, CDR1 is MNHNS and CDR2 SASEGT. Treatment reported: oral pan-JAK inhibitor, 5-10 mg twice daily. PBMCs yielded sorted CD4+ and CD8+ T cells. The J gene is TRBJ2-5, the V gene TRBV6-1, with 9 bases lining up with TRBD2. The TCR comes from a human donor with alopecia areata. The source material was CD8+ T cells sorted from blood, sampled at roughly week 58, from a patient treated with tofacitinib. CDR3 protein: CASSARLLAGRQETQYF. DNA of the CDR3: TGTGCCAGCAGTGCCCGCCTACTAGCGGGTCGCCAAGAGACCCAGTACTTC.